This TCR beta chain was captured by sequencing in a study of OX40 agonist ivuxolimab in advanced cancers. Study-wide context: An agonistic anti-OX40 (CD134) antibody, ivuxolimab, was used to treat the patients.

Patients with a history of autoimmune disease or on systemic immunosuppression were excluded. Profiling relied on immunoSEQ multiplex PCR, and the TCRdb table lists in-frame clones only, not all of them. Here the sample spans approximately 60,000 clones, around 87% being singletons. The CDR3 has 14 residues. Germline CDR1 reads SNHLY; CDR2 reads FYNNEI. V was clipped by 7 bases and J by 4 bases; unmatched bases: 6. The chain recombines TRBV2 with TRBJ2-2; 7 bases match TRBD1. This sequence was found in an adult with an advanced solid tumor such as melanoma, head and neck, liver or kidney cancer. Source: CD4+ or CD8+ T cells sorted from blood, taken in a trial of the OX40 agonist ivuxolimab. CDR3: CASKIYRGTGELFF. The CDR3 DNA reads TGTGCCAGCAAAATATACAGGGGCACCGGGGAGCTGTTTTTT.